This TCR beta chain came from a study of response to subunit inactivated influenza vaccine. Germline-derived CDR1 and CDR2 are MGHDK and SYGVNS. The CDR3 has 15 amino acids. V lost 3 bases, J lost 4 bases, and 3 bases stayed unmatched. This clonotype was seen only a few times. Using its own MiXCR run on the RT-PCR reads, TCRdb lists one record per CDR3 protein. The sample has roughly 570,000 distinct CDR3 sequences, approximately 14% seen once. Specimen: PBMCs from blood, collected about 11 days after vaccination. The receptor was isolated from a middle-aged man who received an inactivated influenza vaccine. V and J are TRBV25-1 and TRBJ1-4, with TRBD1 matching 9 bases. This CDR3 is CASSERQGGNEKLFF. CDR3 bases: TGTGCCAGCAGTGAGCGACAGGGGGGTAATGAAAAACTGTTTTTT.